Included here is one T cell receptor (beta chain) sequence, with context. The CDR3 extends over 14 amino acids. This sample stems from a study of yellow fever vaccine responses in identical twins. TCRdb re-called the RT-PCR reads through MiXCR, storing one row per CDR3 protein. The table records 2,500 to 3,000 distinct CDR3 sequences, about 87% of them present only once. Source: T cells from blood (PBMCs), unsorted or a sorted subset (not recorded which), taken before or after yellow fever vaccination (not recorded which). The TCR originated in a female donor who received the yellow fever vaccine. The chain joins TRBV12-1 to TRBJ1-1. TRBV12-1 is shown as a pseudogene. The CDR3 DNA sequence: TGCGCCAGCAGTGAGTGGTCGGGGAACACTGAAGCTTTCTTT. Amino acid sequence: CASSEWSGNTEAFF.